What follows are 14 T cell receptor beta chains derived from one specimen sequenced in a study of T cell responses to AZD1222 COVID-19 vaccine. The repertoire was sequenced with immunoSEQ multiplex PCR; TCRdb's copy has only in-frame clones and lacks some. Among approximately 100,000 clones listed, around 90% were seen once. The source material was peripheral blood, sampled on day 0 of AZD1222 vaccination. The source of these receptors is an adult in good health.

CDR3 DNA sequence: TGTGCCTGGAGTGTAAAGGGGGCGCAGGGCAATCAGCCCCAGCATTTT. As protein: CAWSVKGAQGNQPQHF. The V and J genes are TRBV30 and TRBJ1-5; the match to TRBD1 covers 7 bases. The CDR3 is 16 amino acids. V dropped 0 bases and J dropped 2; count of bases not matched to a gene: 7. Germline V CDR1 and CDR2: GTSNPN, SVGIG (reference sequence).

The chain couples TRBV7-2 to TRBJ2-1; TRBD2 matches 8 bases. The germline V gene has CDR1 SGHTA and CDR2 FQGNSA. V shed 6 bases, J shed 3 bases, and the junction held 7 bases outside the gene matches. The CDR3 runs to 15 residues. CDR3 bases: TGTGCCAGCAGTCCGGCAGCGGGAGTCTACAATGAGCAGTTCTTC. Translating gives CASSPAAGVYNEQFF.

In its sample, this clone was seen a few times. The CDR3 here is CASSPSRAYNEQFF. Written as DNA, the CDR3 is TGTGCCAGCAGCCCCTCTAGGGCCTACAATGAGCAGTTCTTC. The V gene is TRBV7-2, the J gene TRBJ2-1; no firm D call. Germline lookup yields CDR1 SGHTA and CDR2 FQGNSA. The CDR3 consists of 14 residues. V shed 5 bases and J shed 2 bases, with 10 bases lying between them.

The rearrangement uses TRBV6-2 or TRBV6-3 and TRBJ2-5; maybe TRBD2 (7 bases). Looked up from germline, CDR1 is MNHEY and CDR2 is SVGEGT. Trimming shortened V by 7 bases and J by 5 bases, and 20 bases separated the two germline ends. The CDR3 consists of 15 residues. This CDR3 is CASTPSQGRGETQYF. DNA for the CDR3: TGTGCCAGCACCCCTTCGCAGGGGAGGGGGGAGACCCAGTACTTC.

This rearrangement joins TRBV18 to TRBJ1-1; no reliable D call. The V gene's germline CDR1 is KGHSH and CDR2 LQKENI. V was shortened by 8 bases and J by 3 bases, with 4 bases between the two germline ends. This CDR3 region has 10 residues. The CDR3 DNA follows: TGTGCCAGCGCAGACACTGAAGCTTTCTTT. Its protein product is CASADTEAFF.

The chain employs TRBV5-4 and TRBJ1-1, with TRBD1 matching over 7 bases. Germline-derived CDR1 and CDR2 are SGHNT and YYREEE (reference sequence). This CDR3 comprises 16 residues. V gave up 2 bases and J gave up 1 base; unmatched junction bases: 8. The DNA of the CDR3 is TGTGCCAGCAGCTTACCTAAACAGGGGAGGAACACTGAAGCTTTCTTT. This codes for CASSLPKQGRNTEAFF.

The rearrangement links TRBV2 to TRBJ1-1, with 10 bases fitting TRBD1. Germline V gene lookup returns CDR1 SNHLY and CDR2 FYNNEI. V shed 5 bases, J shed 6 bases, and the junction held 3 bases outside the gene matches. This CDR3 region has 13 residues. CDR3 in amino acids: CASSRDRGPEAFF. CDR3 in DNA: TGTGCCAGCAGTAGGGACAGGGGACCTGAAGCTTTCTTT.

The rearrangement uses TRBV7-8 and TRBJ2-1; 14 bases fit TRBD2. Germline CDR1 reads SGHVS; CDR2 reads FQNEAQ. The CDR3 consists of 15 residues. Trimming cost V 1 base and J 8 bases; bases outside gene matches: 1. This CDR3 is CASSLGTSGGYEQFF. DNA for the CDR3: TGTGCCAGCAGCTTAGGGACTAGCGGGGGGTATGAGCAGTTCTTC.

The rearrangement joins TRBV19 to TRBJ1-6; D gene unclear. CDR1 is LNHDA, CDR2 SQIVND, per germline (reference sequence). V dropped 3 bases and J dropped 9 bases, with 15 bases sitting between them. This CDR3 has 15 amino acids. CDR3 protein: CASSISPVPSSPLHF. CDR3 nucleotides: TGTGCCAGTAGTATCAGTCCGGTACCTAGTTCACCCCTCCACTTT.

The table lists this clone with a count of one. The rearrangement uses TRBV18 and TRBJ1-1; D not resolved. The V end lost 6 bases, the J end lost 5 bases, and 13 bases lay between the germline ends. The CDR3 covers 13 residues. Germline V gene lookup returns CDR1 KGHSH and CDR2 LQKENI. The CDR3 nucleotides are TGTGCCAGCTCCACTACGGGGAAAACTGAAGCTTTCTTT. Translation gives CASSTTGKTEAFF.

This clone was seen more than once but under ten times. V and J are TRBV28 and TRBJ2-3; D gene ambiguous. The CDR3 spans 12 residues. V was trimmed by 6 bases and J by 4 bases, leaving 8 bases between them. CDR1 is MDHEN and CDR2 is SYDVKM in the germline V gene. CDR3 bases: TGTGCCAGCAGAGAGTTCGCAGATACGCAGTATTTT. Amino acid sequence: CASREFADTQYF.

The chain combines TRBV5-5 with TRBJ1-4; D gene uncertain. V was pared by 3 bases and J by 7 bases, with 13 bases between. This CDR3 is 14 amino acids long. The germline V gene has CDR1 SGHKS and CDR2 YYEKEE (reference sequence). In nucleotides, the CDR3 is TGTGCCAGCAGCTCGGACCAAGGAGGTGAAAAACTGTTTTTT. Protein: CASSSDQGGEKLFF.

The genes are TRBV11-3 and TRBJ2-1; 7 nucleotides line up with TRBD1. J was trimmed by 8 bases and V by 5 bases; bases with no gene match: 9. The CDR3 sequence is 14 residues long. The V gene's germline CDR1 is SGHNT and CDR2 YENEEA. The CDR3 DNA follows: TGTGCCAGCAGCCCACGGACAGGCAGGGATGAGCAGTTCTTC. Translated, it gives CASSPRTGRDEQFF. Variable domain in full (rest from reference TRBV11-3 and TRBJ2-1): EAGVVQSPRYKIIEKKQPVAFWCNPISGHNTLYWYLQNLGQGPELLIRYENEEAVDDSQLPKDRFSAERLKGVDSTLKIQPAELGDSAVYLCASSPRTGRDEQFFGPGTRLTVL.

This chain uses TRBV11-2 with TRBJ1-3; tentative D call: TRBD1 (5 bases). V was trimmed by 5 bases and J by 4 bases, leaving 21 bases between them. From germline, CDR1 is SGHAT and CDR2 FQNNGV. The CDR3 is made up of 17 amino acids. The CDR3 DNA is TGTGCCAGCAGCACGACTCGGGACCCGTTCTCCGGAAACACCATATATTTT. This gives the protein CASSTTRDPFSGNTIYF.